This T cell receptor beta chain was identified in a study of CD4 T cells in relation to SARS-CoV-2 and coronaviruses. Turning to the study itself: ViraFEST: approximately eleven-day antigen culture of PBMCs, then TCR beta CDR3 sequencing. The restricting HLA molecule for shared crossreactive spike epitopes was mapped.

Notes on this clone: Its antigen is unknown.

The germline V gene has CDR1 SGHDT and CDR2 YYEEEE. With 4 bases removed from V and 3 bases from J, the gap between germline ends came to 7 bases. CDR3 length equals 12 residues. Before the COVID-19 pandemic, during about 2010-2018, CD4+ T cells were taken from unexposed donors. After more than eight days of culture, CD4+ T cells were isolated. Some clones are missing from TCRdb's copy, which holds only in-frame ones; the method was immunoSEQ multiplex PCR. The sample records some 11,000 clones, around 80% being singletons. The rearrangement joins TRBV5-6 to TRBJ1-2, with unresolved D. This sequence was found in a human donor in good health. Sequencing was performed on CD4+ T cells from PBMCs, cultured in vitro. The CDR3 sequence: CASSADYYGYTF. The CDR3 DNA reads TGTGCCAGCAGCGCCGACTACTATGGCTACACCTTC.